Listed below are T cell receptor beta chains from one sample, sequenced in a study of T cells of healthy individuals. TCRdb re-called the 5' RACE reads with MiXCR, one entry per CDR3 protein. Of approximately 58,000 distinct CDR3 sequences listed, roughly 14% are singletons. Receptors originate from a human donor in good health. CDR3s include the opening cysteine and the closing phenylalanine or tryptophan. D genes are given only for firm matches. A clone size is listed for some rows: how often the clone was seen (once, few, many), or a class if it is expanded.

V	J	size	D	CDR3
TRBV7-6	TRBJ2-2	few	TRBD2	CASSRTSGSRELFF
TRBV7-9	TRBJ2-5	few	-	CASSRKGDQETQYF
TRBV11-2	TRBJ2-5	once	-	CASRPWRETQYF
TRBV30	TRBJ1-1	many	TRBD1	CAWSVGTGGGNTEAFF
TRBV24-1	TRBJ1-2	few	-	CATRQGNNYGYTF
TRBV20-1	TRBJ2-3	many	-	CSAPRDTSTDTQYF
TRBV29-1	TRBJ2-3	many	-	CSVDSTRPADTQYF
TRBV5-1	TRBJ2-1	-	-	CASSLGDRFEYNEQFF
TRBV7-2	TRBJ1-4	many	TRBD1	CASSLAATGGAEKLFF
TRBV2	TRBJ2-7	many	TRBD2	CASSAGGPIGEQYF
TRBV27	TRBJ1-1	few	TRBD1	CASSPNRGAEAFF
TRBV27	TRBJ2-7	many	-	CASSPRDGPYEQYF
TRBV7-2	TRBJ1-1	many	-	CASSPDRTEAFF
TRBV5-6	TRBJ2-5	many	TRBD2	CASSLAGAGEETQYF
TRBV30	TRBJ1-5	many	TRBD1	CAWGQGSRNQPQHF
TRBV19	TRBJ2-2	-	-	CASQGYTGELFF
TRBV6-2/TRBV6-3	TRBJ2-5	many	TRBD2	CASSQTPRTSGGVSQYF
TRBV27	TRBJ2-3	-	-	CASSSSPGAQYF
TRBV6-1	TRBJ1-2	-	-	CASLSAYFYTF
TRBV7-7	TRBJ2-5	many	-	CASSPRSQETQYF
TRBV29-1	TRBJ2-1	many	TRBD1	CSVGGQGLSEQFF
TRBV14	TRBJ2-1	many	TRBD2	CASSQDFRGGYLNRSYNEQFF
TRBV7-9	TRBJ1-6	-	TRBD1	CASSLTGTGDSPLHF
TRBV20-1	TRBJ2-1	-	TRBD2	CSARDIAGAYNEQFF
TRBV7-2	TRBJ1-1	few	-	CASSLHRVRSEAFF
TRBV7-8	TRBJ2-3	many	TRBD2	CASSLLAGGRTDTQYF
TRBV6-6	TRBJ2-7	many	TRBD1	CASSRGQHYEQYF
TRBV20-1	TRBJ2-7	few	TRBD2	CSARRRTSPYEQYF
TRBV7-6	TRBJ2-5	-	TRBD2	CASSPPTSGGRETQYF
TRBV19	TRBJ1-2	many	-	CASSIIGTVYGYTF
TRBV20-1	TRBJ2-7	many	-	CSAREASRPYEQYF